This TCR beta chain was identified in a study of CD8 T cells in Susac syndrome. With random hexamers, reverse transcription was performed on about 0.5 to 1 ug of RNA. TCRdb reprocessed the immunoSEQ multiplex PCR reads via MiXCR and lists one record per CDR3 protein. This sample yields hundreds of thousands of distinct CDR3 sequences, of which just over 90% are seen a single time; around 0.07% belongs to the top ten. CD8+ and CD4+ T cells from blood underwent TCR beta sequencing, which was carried out in a high-throughput format. The length of the CDR3 is 14 residues. V was trimmed by 1 base and J by 8 bases, leaving 13 bases between them. In germline, CDR1 is SEHNR, CDR2 FQNEAQ (reference sequence).

V and J are TRBV7-9 and TRBJ2-3; a possible D gene is TRBD2 (5 bases). The receptor's source is a human donor with multiple sclerosis. The sample taken for sequencing was CD4+ T cells from PBMCs. The CDR3 sequence is CASSLGPSAGTQYF. The CDR3 region has the DNA TGTGCCAGCAGCTTAGGTCCGTCCGCGGGTACGCAGTATTTT.